The subject of this entry is one T cell receptor beta chain. Antigen: not known. Each UMI, carrying a 6-nucleotide sample barcode, came from template switching. TCRdb derives one entry per CDR3 protein from the 5' RACE reads, leaving out DNA. Its table lists some 300,000 distinct CDR3 sequences. The length of the CDR3 is 17 residues. The data derive from a study of monozygotic twins with inflammatory bowel disease. General study points: IBD patients exhibited fewer clonotypes shared with other individuals than healthy twins, particularly with disease activity.

Sequences were obtained from blood. V and J are TRBV12-3 or TRBV12-4 and TRBJ2-7; TCRdb selects TRBD1, and the lack of DNA leaves this call unchecked. This receptor was identified in a human donor with ulcerative colitis or Crohn's disease, or a healthy co-twin of an affected twin (not recorded which). The CDR3 sequence is CASSLARGGHSSYEQYF.